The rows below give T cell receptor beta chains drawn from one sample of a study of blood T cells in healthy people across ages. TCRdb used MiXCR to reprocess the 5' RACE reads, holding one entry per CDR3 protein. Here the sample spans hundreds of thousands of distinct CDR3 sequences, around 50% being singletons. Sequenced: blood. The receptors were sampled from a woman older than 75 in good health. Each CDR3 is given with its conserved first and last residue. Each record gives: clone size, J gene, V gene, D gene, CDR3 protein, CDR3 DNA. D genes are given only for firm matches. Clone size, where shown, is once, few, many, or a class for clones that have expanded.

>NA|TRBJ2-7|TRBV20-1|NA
CSASETGVYEQYF
TGCAGTGCTAGTGAGACAGGAGTCTACGAGCAGTACTTC
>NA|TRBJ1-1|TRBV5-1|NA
CASRLGADGAEAFF
TGCGCCAGCAGGTTGGGGGCCGATGGAGCTGAAGCTTTCTTT
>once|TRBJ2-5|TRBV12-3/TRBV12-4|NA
CASSWAGGGETQYF
TGTGCCAGCAGTTGGGCCGGGGGTGGTGAGACCCAGTACTTC
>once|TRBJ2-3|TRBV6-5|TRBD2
CASSPSLAGAIDTQYF
TGTGCCAGCAGCCCTTCCTTAGCGGGAGCGATTGATACGCAGTATTTT
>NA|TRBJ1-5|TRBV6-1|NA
CASSEAQGQPQHF
TGTGCCAGCAGTGAAGCGCAAGGACAGCCCCAGCATTTT
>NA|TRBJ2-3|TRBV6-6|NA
CAAGTGTQYF
TGTGCCGCGGGCACAGGTACGCAGTATTTT
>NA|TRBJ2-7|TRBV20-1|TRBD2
CSARDLRTSPYEQYF
TGCAGTGCTAGAGATTTGAGGACTAGTCCCTACGAGCAGTACTTC
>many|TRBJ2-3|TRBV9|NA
CASSDIRAAPGTDTQYF
TGTGCCAGCAGCGATATAAGAGCAGCGCCCGGCACAGATACGCAGTATTTT
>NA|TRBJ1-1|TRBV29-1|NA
CSVEWVMNTEAFF
TGCAGCGTTGAATGGGTTATGAACACTGAAGCTTTCTTT
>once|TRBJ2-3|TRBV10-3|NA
CAIKLVSADTQYF
TGTGCCATTAAACTAGTCTCGGCAGATACGCAGTATTTT
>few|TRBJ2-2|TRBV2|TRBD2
CAILAGSGELFF
TGTGCCATACTAGCGGGATCCGGGGAGCTGTTTTTT
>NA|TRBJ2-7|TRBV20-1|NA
CSASLGYSYNEQYF
TGCAGTGCTAGTTTGGGTTACTCCTACAATGAGCAGTACTTC
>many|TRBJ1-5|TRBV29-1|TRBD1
CSVESDRGQPQHF
TGCAGCGTTGAGAGCGACAGGGGGCAGCCCCAGCATTTT
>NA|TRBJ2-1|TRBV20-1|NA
CSAPPQGLRSSF
TGCAGTGCACCACCACAGGGTCTTAGATCGTCCTTC
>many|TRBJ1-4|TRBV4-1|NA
CASSQDGSVGEKLFF
TGCGCCAGCAGCCAAGATGGCAGTGTTGGTGAAAAACTGTTTTTT
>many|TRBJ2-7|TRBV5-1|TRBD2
CASRSASGSYEQYF
TGCGCCAGCAGATCCGCTAGCGGGAGTTACGAGCAGTACTTC
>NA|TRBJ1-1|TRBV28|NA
CASKRYTEAFF
TGTGCCAGCAAGAGGTACACTGAAGCTTTCTTT
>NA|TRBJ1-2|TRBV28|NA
CASSLSPINYGYTF
TGTGCCAGCAGTTTATCCCCGATTAACTATGGCTACACCTTC
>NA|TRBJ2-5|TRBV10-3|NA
CAISTGTGRETQYF
TGTGCCATCAGTACTGGGACTGGCAGGGAGACCCAGTACTTC
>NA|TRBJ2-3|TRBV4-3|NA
CASSQGPVGGTDTQYF
TGCGCCAGCAGCCAAGGCCCTGTGGGAGGCACAGATACGCAGTATTTT
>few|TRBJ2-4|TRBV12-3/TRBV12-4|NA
CASSFRGQNGKNIQYF
TGTGCCAGCAGTTTTCGGGGTCAGAACGGCAAAAACATTCAGTACTTC
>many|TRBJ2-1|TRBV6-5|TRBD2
CASSFRLAGTSYNEQFF
TGTGCCAGCAGTTTTAGACTAGCGGGGACTTCTTACAATGAGCAGTTCTTC
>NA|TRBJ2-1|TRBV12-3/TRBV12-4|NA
CASSEGRSTLMNEQFF
TGTGCCAGCAGTGAGGGCAGGTCAACTCTCATGAATGAGCAGTTCTTC
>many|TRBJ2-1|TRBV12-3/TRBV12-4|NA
CASRRRIGNEQFF
TGTGCCAGCAGAAGACGAATCGGCAATGAGCAGTTCTTC
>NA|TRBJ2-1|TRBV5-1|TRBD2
CASQGGGTSRNEQFF
TGCGCCAGCCAAGGAGGGGGGACTAGTCGAAATGAGCAGTTCTTC
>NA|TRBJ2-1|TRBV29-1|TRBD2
CSANSGNRGNEQFF
TGCAGCGCCAATAGCGGGAACCGGGGGAATGAGCAGTTCTTC
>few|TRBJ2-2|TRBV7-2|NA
CASSPPGLGELFF
TGTGCCAGCAGCCCGCCCGGCCTCGGGGAGCTGTTTTTT
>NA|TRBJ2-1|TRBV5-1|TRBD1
CASSLAIRTGDSYNEQFF
TGCGCCAGCAGCTTGGCCATTAGGACAGGGGATTCCTACAATGAGCAGTTCTTC
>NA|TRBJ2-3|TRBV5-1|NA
CASSSQGPGMGTDTQYF
TGCGCCAGCAGCTCCCAAGGTCCTGGGATGGGCACAGATACGCAGTATTTT
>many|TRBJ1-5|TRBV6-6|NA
CASSYRRGFSNQPQHF
TGTGCCAGCAGTTACAGAAGGGGGTTCAGCAATCAGCCCCAGCATTTT
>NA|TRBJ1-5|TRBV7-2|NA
CASTPYVQGPYDSNQPQHF
TGTGCCAGCACCCCCTATGTCCAGGGGCCCTATGATAGCAATCAGCCCCAGCATTTT
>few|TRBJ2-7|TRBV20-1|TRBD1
CSARGSRQGDSYNEQYF
TGCAGTGCTAGGGGTTCCCGCCAGGGGGATTCCTACAATGAGCAGTACTTC
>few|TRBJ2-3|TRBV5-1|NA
CASSFAGPTDTQYF
TGCGCCAGCAGCTTTGCGGGGCCGACAGATACGCAGTATTTT
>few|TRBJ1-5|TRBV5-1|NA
CASSPDPNQPQHF
TGCGCCAGCAGCCCGGACCCCAATCAGCCCCAGCATTTT
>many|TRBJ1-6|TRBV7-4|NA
CASSLPPEMNGSYNSPLHF
TGTGCCAGCAGCTTACCGCCGGAGATGAACGGCTCCTATAATTCACCCCTCCACTTT
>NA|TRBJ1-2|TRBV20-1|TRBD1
CSASRRDSRGYTF
TGCAGTGCTTCTCGCCGGGACAGTCGTGGCTACACCTTC
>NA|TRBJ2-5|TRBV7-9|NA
CASSLAGGTRPSNEQYF
TGTGCCAGCAGCTTAGCGGGCGGGACAAGGCCCTCCAATGAGCAGTACTTC
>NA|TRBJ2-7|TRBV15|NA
CATSRDRLAEDEQYF
TGTGCCACCAGCAGAGATAGGCTCGCGGAAGACGAGCAGTACTTC
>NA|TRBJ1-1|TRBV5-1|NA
CASRGGTTNTEAFF
TGCGCCAGCAGGGGCGGGACCACGAACACTGAAGCTTTCTTT
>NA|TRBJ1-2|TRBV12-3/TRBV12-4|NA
CASSTLGGRRGGYTF
TGTGCCAGCAGTACCCTGGGGGGGCGCCGGGGTGGCTACACCTTC
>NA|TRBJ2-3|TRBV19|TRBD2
CASSVQRETDTQYF
TGTGCCAGTAGTGTTCAGCGGGAGACAGATACGCAGTATTTT
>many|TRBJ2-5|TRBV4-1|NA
CASSQSHSEETQYF
TGCGCCAGCAGCCAAAGCCATAGCGAGGAGACCCAGTACTTC
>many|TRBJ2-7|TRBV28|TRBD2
CASSFGTSDEQYF
TGTGCCAGCAGTTTCGGGACTAGCGACGAGCAGTACTTC
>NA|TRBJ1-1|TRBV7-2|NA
CASSLDIMNTEAFF
TGTGCCAGCAGCTTAGACATTATGAACACTGAAGCTTTCTTT
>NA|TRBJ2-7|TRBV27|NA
CASSPRSLAGEQYF
TGTGCCAGCAGTCCCCGATCCTTAGCAGGCGAGCAGTACTTC
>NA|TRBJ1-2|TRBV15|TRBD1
CATSRYRQGAAGYTF
TGTGCCACCAGCAGATATCGTCAGGGGGCGGCGGGCTACACCTTC
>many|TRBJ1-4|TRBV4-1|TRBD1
CASSHYYETGGKEKLFF
TGCGCCAGCAGCCACTATTATGAAACAGGGGGAAAAGAAAAACTGTTTTTT
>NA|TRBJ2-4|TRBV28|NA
CASSLQWAGKNIQYF
TGTGCCAGCAGTTTACAGTGGGCAGGCAAAAACATTCAGTACTTC
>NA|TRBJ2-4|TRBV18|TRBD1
CASSPDRVQAKNIQYF
TGTGCCAGCTCACCCGACAGGGTCCAAGCCAAAAACATTCAGTACTTC
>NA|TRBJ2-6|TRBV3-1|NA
CASSPDLREYWGNSGANVLTF
TGTGCCAGCAGCCCAGACCTCAGAGAGTACTGGGGGAACTCTGGGGCCAACGTCCTGACTTTC
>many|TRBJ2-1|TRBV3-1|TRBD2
CASSQDPLAGYNEQFF
TGTGCCAGCAGCCAAGATCCCCTAGCGGGATACAATGAGCAGTTCTTC
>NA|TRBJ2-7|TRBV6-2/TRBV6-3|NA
CASHRDLPTYEQYF
TGTGCCAGCCATCGGGACTTACCCACCTACGAGCAGTACTTC
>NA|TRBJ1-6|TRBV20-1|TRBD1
CSARPQGQGAFYNSPLHF
TGCAGTGCTCGACCGCAGGGACAGGGGGCGTTCTATAATTCACCCCTCCACTTT
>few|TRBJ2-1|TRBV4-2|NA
CASSQDVYNEQFF
TGTGCCAGCAGCCAAGATGTGTACAATGAGCAGTTCTTC
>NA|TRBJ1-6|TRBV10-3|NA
CAIMGVLNSPLHF
TGTGCCATCATGGGGGTTCTGAATTCACCCCTCCACTTT
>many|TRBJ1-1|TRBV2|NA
CASSGHQNTEAFF
TGTGCCAGCAGTGGGCACCAGAACACTGAAGCTTTCTTT
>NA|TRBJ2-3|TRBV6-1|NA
CANSEGIGSPKLTQYF
TGTGCCAACAGTGAAGGGATTGGGTCTCCGAAGCTTACGCAGTATTTT
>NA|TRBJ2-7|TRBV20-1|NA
CSASGPELFEFEQYF
TGCAGTGCCTCCGGGCCCGAATTATTCGAATTCGAGCAGTACTTC
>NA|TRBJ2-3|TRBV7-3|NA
CASSLLQADTQYF
TGTGCCAGCAGCCTATTGCAGGCAGATACGCAGTATTTT
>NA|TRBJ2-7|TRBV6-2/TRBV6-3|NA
CASSYKGGPYEQYF
TGTGCCAGCAGTTATAAGGGCGGACCCTACGAGCAGTACTTC